A single sample gave rise to the 14 T cell receptor beta chains below, sequenced in a study of cytomegalovirus exposure and HLA in healthy donors. The PCR was carried out with 60 Vbeta primers and 13 Jbeta primers. Produced via immunoSEQ multiplex PCR; TCRdb's table is partial and in-frame only. Of some 200,000 clones detected, over 75% appear once; the ten largest clones hold roughly 6.7%. The sequenced sample consisted of PBMCs. The receptors stem from a man aged 40-49 years in good health and CMV-seropositive.

V usage is TRBV7-9 and J usage is TRBJ2-1, with 7 bases that match TRBD2. Germline CDR1 SEHNR, CDR2 FQNEAQ (reference sequence). CDR3 length equals 14 residues. V gave up 4 bases and J gave up 6 bases; unmatched junction bases: 6. CDR3 sequence reads: CASSSAGRANEQFF. As DNA, the CDR3 is TGTGCCAGCAGCTCGGCGGGGAGGGCCAATGAGCAGTTCTTC. The full variable domain, with the rest looked up from reference TRBV7-9 and TRBJ2-1, is DTGVSQNPRHKITKRGQNVTFRCDPISEHNRLYWYRQTLGQGPEFLTYFQNEAQLEKSRLLSDRFSAERPKGSFSTLEIQRTEQGDSAMYLCASSSAGRANEQFFGPGTRLTVL.

Concerning this clone: At one boundary the junction diverges from the germline segment, which might be a read error. In nucleotides, the CDR3 is TGTGCCAGCAGCGAAGAGGGGACTAGCGGGCAAGAGACCCAGTACTTC. The encoded protein is CASSEEGTSGQETQYF. This chain uses TRBV2 with TRBJ2-5; 12 nucleotides line up with TRBD2. CDR1 and CDR2 (germline): SNHLY, FYNNEI. This CDR3 has 16 amino acids.

V is TRBV5-8 and J is TRBJ2-1, with 9 bases identical to TRBD2. V gave up 5 bases and J gave up 0 bases; unmatched junction bases: 6. From germline, CDR1 is SGHTS and CDR2 YDEGEE. The CDR3 contains 16 residues. CDR3 coding DNA: TGTGCCAGCAGGCTGAGCGGGGGGAGCTCCTACAATGAGCAGTTCTTC. This codes for CASRLSGGSSYNEQFF.

This rearrangement joins TRBV7-3 to TRBJ2-3, with D tentatively TRBD2 (6 bases). The ends were cut back, 1 base at V and 1 base at J, with 12 bases in the middle. CDR1 and CDR2 (germline): SGHTA, FQGTGA. The CDR3 contains 16 residues. The CDR3 sequence: CASSLKAGGGTDTQYF. In DNA form, the CDR3 reads TGTGCCAGCAGCTTAAAGGCAGGCGGGGGCACAGATACGCAGTATTTT.

The V and J genes are TRBV10-3 and TRBJ2-3; TRBD1 agrees at 9 bases. Germline CDR1 ENHRY, CDR2 SYGVKD. The CDR3 spans 16 residues. Trimming took 0 bases from V and 4 from J; bases not matched to a gene: 5. CDR3: CAISESETGGSDTQYF. The DNA for the CDR3 is TGTGCCATCAGTGAGTCGGAGACAGGGGGGTCAGATACGCAGTATTTT.

This clone was seen only once. V and J are TRBV9 and TRBJ2-2; D gene uncertain. Germline CDR1 and CDR2: SGDLS and YYNGEE. This CDR3 is built from 16 residues. V was pared by 5 bases and J by 0 bases, with 14 bases between. The CDR3 region has the DNA TGTGCCAGCAGTGGTAGTCCCTCTCCGAACACCGGGGAGCTGTTTTTT. Its translation: CASSGSPSPNTGELFF.

V gene TRBV14 combines with J gene TRBJ1-1, with D unclear. The V gene's germline CDR1 is SGHDN and CDR2 FVKESK. This CDR3 has 12 residues. The V gene lost 1 base and the J gene lost 2 bases, with 2 bases spanning the gap. The CDR3 reads CASSQVNTEAFF. For the CDR3, the DNA is TGTGCCAGCAGCCAAGTAAACACTGAAGCTTTCTTT.

This rearrangement joins TRBV6-5 to TRBJ1-6; D gene uncertain. Germline V gene data show CDR1 as MNHEY and CDR2 as SVGAGI. This CDR3 region has 14 residues. V was shortened by 2 bases and J by 7 bases, with 9 bases between the two germline ends. The CDR3 is CASSYRGRNSPLHF. CDR3 bases: TGTGCCAGCAGTTACCGGGGTAGAAATTCACCCCTCCACTTT.

The chain has TRBV19 and TRBJ1-2; a weak D match, TRBD1 (5 bases). Germline V lookup: CDR1 LNHDA, CDR2 SQIVND (reference sequence). The CDR3 extends over 14 amino acids. Deletions cut 4 bases from V and 5 bases from J, with 14 bases between. Here the CDR3 reads CASSRGLGRYGYTF. CDR3 nucleotide sequence: TGTGCCAGTAGTAGGGGCCTGGGTCGGTATGGCTACACCTTC.

This chain uses TRBV6-1 with TRBJ2-5, with no clear D. CDR1 is MNHNS and CDR2 is SASEGT in the germline V gene. V lost 6 bases and J 5 bases, leaving 7 bases between the germline ends. The CDR3 has 11 amino acids. The CDR3 region is CASRMQETQYF. CDR3 in DNA: TGTGCCAGCAGGATGCAGGAGACCCAGTACTTC.

A few counts support this clone. The chain couples TRBV7-2 to TRBJ2-5, with 12 nucleotides matching TRBD2. The CDR3 totals 16 residues. Germline-derived CDR1 and CDR2 are SGHTA and FQGNSA. The ends lost 2 bases at V and 3 bases at J; junction bases unmatched: 4. The CDR3 loop is CASSLWASGGEETQYF. CDR3 coding DNA: TGTGCCAGCAGCTTATGGGCTAGCGGGGGGGAAGAGACCCAGTACTTC.

The chain combines TRBV19 with TRBJ1-5; a weak D match, TRBD1 (5 bases). Trimming removed 6 bases at V and 4 bases at J, with 13 bases between. The CDR3 loop spans 14 amino acids. Germline assignment: CDR1 LNHDA and CDR2 SQIVND (reference sequence). In DNA form, the CDR3 reads TGTGCCAGTAGCCTATCGGGGGGAAATCAGCCCCAGCATTTT. Protein sequence: CASSLSGGNQPQHF.

The genes are TRBV9 and TRBJ2-7, with 8 positions matching TRBD2. V gave up 2 bases and J gave up 7 bases; unmatched junction bases: 14. This CDR3 has 16 amino acids. Germline assignment: CDR1 SGDLS and CDR2 YYNGEE. The CDR3 here is CASSVRGGQYPLEQYF. The CDR3 nucleotides are TGTGCCAGCAGCGTCCGCGGGGGGCAGTATCCTCTGGAGCAGTACTTC.

This chain uses TRBV15 with TRBJ2-5, with TRBD1 matching over 10 bases. TRBJ2-7 explains the end of the DNA better; the J call may be wrong. Germline CDR1 LNHNV, CDR2 YYDKDF (reference sequence). This CDR3 comprises 13 residues. Here the CDR3 reads CATRRTGGDEQYF. CDR3 sequence (DNA): TGTGCCACCAGGCGGACAGGGGGTGACGAGCAGTACTTC.